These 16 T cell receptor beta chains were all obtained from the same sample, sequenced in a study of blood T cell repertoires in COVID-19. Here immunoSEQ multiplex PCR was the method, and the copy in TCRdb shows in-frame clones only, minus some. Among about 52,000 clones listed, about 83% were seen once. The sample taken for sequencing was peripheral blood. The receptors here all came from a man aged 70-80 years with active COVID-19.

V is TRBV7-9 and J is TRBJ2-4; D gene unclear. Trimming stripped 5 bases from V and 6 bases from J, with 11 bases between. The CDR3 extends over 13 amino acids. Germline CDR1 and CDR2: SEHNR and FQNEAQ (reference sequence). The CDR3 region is CASSQFSLNIQYF. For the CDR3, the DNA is TGTGCCAGCAGCCAATTCAGTTTAAACATTCAGTACTTC.

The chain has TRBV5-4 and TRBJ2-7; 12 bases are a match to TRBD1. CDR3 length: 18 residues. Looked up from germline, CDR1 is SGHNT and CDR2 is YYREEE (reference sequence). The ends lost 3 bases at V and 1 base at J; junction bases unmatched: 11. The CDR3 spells CASSSIPGQGAESYEQYF. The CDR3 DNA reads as TGTGCCAGCAGCTCCATACCGGGACAGGGGGCCGAGTCCTACGAGCAGTACTTC.

CDR3 sequence: CASSPGTGANSDTQYF. CDR3 in DNA: TGTGCCAGCAGCCCAGGGACAGGGGCAAATTCAGATACGCAGTATTTT. V usage is TRBV7-3 and J usage is TRBJ2-3; 10 positions agree with TRBD1. Unmatched junction bases numbered 9, after V lost 5 bases and J lost 4 bases. The germline V gene encodes CDR1 SGHTA and CDR2 FQGTGA. This CDR3 is 16 amino acids long.

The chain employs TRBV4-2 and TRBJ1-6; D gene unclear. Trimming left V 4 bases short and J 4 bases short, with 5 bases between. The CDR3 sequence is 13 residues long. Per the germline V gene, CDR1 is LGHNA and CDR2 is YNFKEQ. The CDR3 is CASSPVYNSPLHF. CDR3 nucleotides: TGTGCCAGCAGCCCAGTTTATAATTCACCCCTCCACTTT.

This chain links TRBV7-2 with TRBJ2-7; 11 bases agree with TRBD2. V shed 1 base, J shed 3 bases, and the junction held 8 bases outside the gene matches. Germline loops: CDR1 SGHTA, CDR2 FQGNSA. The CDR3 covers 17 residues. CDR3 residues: CASSLESLAGAFYEQYF. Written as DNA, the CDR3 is TGTGCCAGCAGCTTAGAATCACTAGCGGGGGCTTTCTACGAGCAGTACTTC.

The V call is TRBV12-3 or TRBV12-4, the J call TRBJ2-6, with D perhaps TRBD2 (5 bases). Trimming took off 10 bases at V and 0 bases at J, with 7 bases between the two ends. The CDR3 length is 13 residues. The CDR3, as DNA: TGTGCCAACCGGGACTCTGGGGCCAACGTCCTGACTTTC. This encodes CANRDSGANVLTF.

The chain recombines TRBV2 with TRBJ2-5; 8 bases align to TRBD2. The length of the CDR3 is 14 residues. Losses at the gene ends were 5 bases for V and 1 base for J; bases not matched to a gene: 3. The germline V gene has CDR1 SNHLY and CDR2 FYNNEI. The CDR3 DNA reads TGTGCCAGCAGTCGGACTAGCAGCCAAGAGACCCAGTACTTC. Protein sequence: CASSRTSSQETQYF.

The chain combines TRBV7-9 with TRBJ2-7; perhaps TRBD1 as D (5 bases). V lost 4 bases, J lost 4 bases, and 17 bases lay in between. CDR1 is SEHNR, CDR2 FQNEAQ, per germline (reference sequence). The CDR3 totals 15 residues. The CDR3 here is CASSSPGQGWYEQYF. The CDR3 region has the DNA TGTGCCAGCAGCTCCCCCGGGCAGGGATGGTACGAGCAGTACTTC.

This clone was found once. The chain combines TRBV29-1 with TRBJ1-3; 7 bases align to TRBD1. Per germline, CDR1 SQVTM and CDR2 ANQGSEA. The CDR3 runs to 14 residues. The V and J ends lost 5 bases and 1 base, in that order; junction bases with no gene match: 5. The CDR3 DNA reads TGCAGCGTTCTCCAGGGGGTGTCTGGAAACACCATATATTTT. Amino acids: CSVLQGVSGNTIYF.

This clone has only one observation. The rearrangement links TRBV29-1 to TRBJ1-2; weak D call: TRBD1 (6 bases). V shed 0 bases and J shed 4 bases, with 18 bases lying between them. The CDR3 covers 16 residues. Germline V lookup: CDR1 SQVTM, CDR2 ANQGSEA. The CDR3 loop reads CSVEDVLSGTFYGYTF. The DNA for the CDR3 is TGCAGCGTTGAAGATGTGTTATCTGGGACATTCTATGGCTACACCTTC.

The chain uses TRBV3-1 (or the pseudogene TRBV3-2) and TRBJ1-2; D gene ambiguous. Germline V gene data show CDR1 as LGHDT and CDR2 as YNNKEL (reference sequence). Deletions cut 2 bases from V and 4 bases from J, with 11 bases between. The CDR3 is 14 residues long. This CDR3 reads CASSQSSRLYGYTF. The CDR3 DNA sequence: TGTGCCAGCAGCCAATCGTCCAGGCTCTATGGCTACACCTTC.

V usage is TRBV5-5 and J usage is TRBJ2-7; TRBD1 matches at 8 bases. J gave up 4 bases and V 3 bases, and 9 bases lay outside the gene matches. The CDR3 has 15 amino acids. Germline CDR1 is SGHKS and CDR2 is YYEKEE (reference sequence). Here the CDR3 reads CASSWGSTGVYEQYF. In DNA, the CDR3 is TGTGCCAGCAGCTGGGGATCGACAGGGGTGTACGAGCAGTACTTC.

The CDR3 sequence is CASSRGQGAGANVLTF. As DNA, the CDR3 is TGTGCCAGCAGCCGTGGACAGGGGGCTGGGGCCAACGTCCTGACTTTC. The chain joins TRBV3-1 (or the pseudogene TRBV3-2) to TRBJ2-6, with TRBD1 identical over 10 bases. Germline values: CDR1 LGHDT, CDR2 YNNKEL (reference sequence). With 4 bases clipped from V and 2 bases from J, the junction kept 2 bases outside the gene matches. The CDR3 runs to 16 residues.

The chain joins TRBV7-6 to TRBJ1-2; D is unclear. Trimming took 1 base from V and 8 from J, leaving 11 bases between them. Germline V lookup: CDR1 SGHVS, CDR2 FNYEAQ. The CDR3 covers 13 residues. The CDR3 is CASSLGVQRGYTF. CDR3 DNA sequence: TGTGCCAGCAGCTTAGGGGTCCAGAGGGGCTACACCTTC.

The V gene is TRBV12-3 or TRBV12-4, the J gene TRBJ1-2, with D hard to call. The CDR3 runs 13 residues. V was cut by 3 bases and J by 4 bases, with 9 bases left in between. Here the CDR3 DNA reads TGTGCCAGCAGTTTCGGGGAAGCCTATGGCTACACCTTC. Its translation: CASSFGEAYGYTF.

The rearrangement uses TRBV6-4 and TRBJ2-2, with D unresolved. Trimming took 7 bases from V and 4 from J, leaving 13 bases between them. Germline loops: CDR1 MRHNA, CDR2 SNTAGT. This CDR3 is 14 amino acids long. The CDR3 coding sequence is TGTGCCAGCACCCCGACTCCGGGCACCGGGGAGCTGTTTTTT. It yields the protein CASTPTPGTGELFF.